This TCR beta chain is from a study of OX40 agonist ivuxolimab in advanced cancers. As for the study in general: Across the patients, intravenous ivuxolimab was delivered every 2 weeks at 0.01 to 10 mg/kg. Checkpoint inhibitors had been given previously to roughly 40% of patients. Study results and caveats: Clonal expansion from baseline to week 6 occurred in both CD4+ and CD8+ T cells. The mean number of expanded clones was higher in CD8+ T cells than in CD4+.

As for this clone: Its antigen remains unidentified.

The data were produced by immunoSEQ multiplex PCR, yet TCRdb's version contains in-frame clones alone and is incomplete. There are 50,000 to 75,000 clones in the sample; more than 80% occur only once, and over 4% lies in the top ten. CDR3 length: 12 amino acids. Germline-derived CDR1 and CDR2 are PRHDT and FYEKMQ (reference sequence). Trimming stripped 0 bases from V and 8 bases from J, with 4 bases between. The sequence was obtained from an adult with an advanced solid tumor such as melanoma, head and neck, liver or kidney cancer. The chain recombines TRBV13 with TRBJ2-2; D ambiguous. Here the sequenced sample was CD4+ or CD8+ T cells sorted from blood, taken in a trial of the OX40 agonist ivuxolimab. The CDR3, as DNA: TGTGCCAGCAGCTTAGGCCTAGGGGAGCTGTTTTTT. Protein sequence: CASSLGLGELFF.